The rows below give T cell receptor beta chains drawn from one sample of a study of blood T cell repertoires in COVID-19. Measured with immunoSEQ multiplex PCR; TCRdb has only the in-frame clones, and not every one. The sample lists approximately 210,000 clones, 88% occurring once. Material: peripheral blood. The receptors here all came from a woman aged 40 to 50 who had recovered from COVID-19. Each CDR3 is given with its conserved first and last residue. D genes are given only for firm matches. Clone size appears in some rows only: once, few, many, or a class for an expanded clone.

v_gene: TRBV24-1; abundance: NA; j_gene: TRBJ2-1; d_gene: TRBD1; CDR3nt: TGTGCTTCGGGACAGGGGGCAAACAATGAGCAGTTCTTC; CDR3aa: CASGQGANNEQFF
v_gene: TRBV19; abundance: NA; j_gene: TRBJ2-7; d_gene: TRBD2; CDR3nt: TGTGCCAGTAGTATAGGTCCGGGACTAGCGGGTGAGCAGTACTTC; CDR3aa: CASSIGPGLAGEQYF
v_gene: TRBV6-2/TRBV6-3; abundance: NA; j_gene: TRBJ2-2; d_gene: TRBD2; CDR3nt: TGTGCCAGCAGTTACTCTCCGGGACTAGCGGGACATAACACCGGGGAGCTGTTTTTT; CDR3aa: CASSYSPGLAGHNTGELFF
v_gene: TRBV6-6; abundance: NA; j_gene: TRBJ1-6; d_gene: TRBD1; CDR3nt: TGTGCCAGCAGTTCTCGGGGACAGGGGGCGAATTCACCCCTCCACTTT; CDR3aa: CASSSRGQGANSPLHF
v_gene: TRBV19; abundance: NA; j_gene: TRBJ1-2; d_gene: TRBD1; CDR3nt: TGTGCCAGTAGTATTACAGGGGGCTCCAGGTCTGGCTACACCTTC; CDR3aa: CASSITGGSRSGYTF
v_gene: TRBV5-1; abundance: NA; j_gene: TRBJ2-3; d_gene: TRBD2; CDR3nt: TGCGCCAGCAGTTCCTCGGCTAGCGGGGGTTGGGATACGCAGTATTTT; CDR3aa: CASSSSASGGWDTQYF
v_gene: TRBV29-1; abundance: NA; j_gene: TRBJ2-3; d_gene: NA; CDR3nt: TGCAGCGTTGTATTTTCAGTTAGCACAGATACGCAGTATTTT; CDR3aa: CSVVFSVSTDTQYF
v_gene: TRBV29-1; abundance: NA; j_gene: TRBJ1-3; d_gene: TRBD1; CDR3nt: TGCAGCGCTGGGACAGGGGCATCCTCTGGAAACACCATATATTTT; CDR3aa: CSAGTGASSGNTIYF
v_gene: TRBV4-2; abundance: NA; j_gene: TRBJ2-1; d_gene: NA; CDR3nt: TGTGCCAGCAGCCAAGAAAGAGCGGCGGGTGAGCAGTTCTTC; CDR3aa: CASSQERAAGEQFF
v_gene: TRBV7-2; abundance: NA; j_gene: TRBJ2-3; d_gene: TRBD2; CDR3nt: TGTGCCAGCCGGGTTAGCGGGAGGCGCACAGATACGCAGTATTTT; CDR3aa: CASRVSGRRTDTQYF
v_gene: TRBV4-3; abundance: NA; j_gene: TRBJ2-1; d_gene: TRBD2; CDR3nt: TGCGCCAGCAGCCAGAATTTAGCGGGAGCTTTGTATGAGCAGTTCTTC; CDR3aa: CASSQNLAGALYEQFF
v_gene: TRBV12-3/TRBV12-4; abundance: NA; j_gene: TRBJ1-5; d_gene: NA; CDR3nt: TGTGCCAGCAGCCGTCAGGGGAATCAGCCCCAGCATTTT; CDR3aa: CASSRQGNQPQHF
v_gene: TRBV5-6; abundance: NA; j_gene: TRBJ2-1; d_gene: TRBD1; CDR3nt: TGTGCCAGCAGCTTTGGTCAGGGGGTTTACAATGAGCAGTTCTTC; CDR3aa: CASSFGQGVYNEQFF
v_gene: TRBV30; abundance: once; j_gene: TRBJ1-1; d_gene: NA; CDR3nt: TGTGCCTGGAGGGAAGGCGACAGGCCGAACACTGAAGCTTTCTTT; CDR3aa: CAWREGDRPNTEAFF
v_gene: TRBV9; abundance: NA; j_gene: TRBJ2-7; d_gene: NA; CDR3nt: TGTGCCAGCAGCGTTCAGGGGGGCTACGAGCAGTACTTC; CDR3aa: CASSVQGGYEQYF